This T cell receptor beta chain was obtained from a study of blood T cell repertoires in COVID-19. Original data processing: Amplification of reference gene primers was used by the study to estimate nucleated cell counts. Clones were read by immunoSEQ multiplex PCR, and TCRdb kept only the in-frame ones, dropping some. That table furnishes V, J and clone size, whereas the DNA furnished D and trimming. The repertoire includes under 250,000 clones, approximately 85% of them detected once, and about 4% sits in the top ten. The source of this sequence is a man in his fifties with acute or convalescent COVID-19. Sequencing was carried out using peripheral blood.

This CDR3 reads CASVPGDRGSYGYTF. CDR3 in DNA: TGTGCCAGCGTCCCCGGGGACAGGGGGAGTTATGGCTACACCTTC. This chain uses TRBV6-5 with TRBJ1-2; 11 positions agree with TRBD1. The CDR3 covers 15 residues. Per germline, CDR1 MNHEY and CDR2 SVGAGI. Losses at the gene ends were 8 bases for V and 5 bases for J; bases not matched to a gene: 10.